This TCR beta chain was sequenced in a study of cytomegalovirus exposure and HLA in healthy donors. Study summary: It was reported in a later analysis that the same platform had been used for the 120 or so validation repertoires as for the approximately 670 first-cohort repertoires.

Data came from immunoSEQ multiplex PCR; TCRdb stores just in-frame clones and leaves some out. The sample has about 82,000 clones, approximately 93% seen once; the top ten hold approximately 0.7%. A note on this clone: What it recognizes is unknown. A read error may account for a junction end that differs from germline.

This CDR3 spans 14 amino acids. Germline V gives CDR1 MNHNY, CDR2 SVGAGI (reference sequence). Study conclusions and caveats: Specific recognition of CMV antigens was confirmed in vitro for a few chains (all CMV-associated). The tendency of first-cohort TCR clusters to co-occur in the 90 to 150 validation repertoires was the finding of a later analysis.

This chain joins TRBV6-6 and TRBJ2-7; a possible D gene is TRBD2 (6 bases). The TCR comes from a man aged 18-30 years in good health and CMV-seronegative. The material sequenced was PBMCs. CDR3 in amino acids: CASRDNREFLWASF. The CDR3 DNA sequence: TGTGCCAGCAGGGACAACCGGGAGTTCTTATGGGCGAGCTTC.